Below are 29 T cell receptor beta chains sequenced from a single sample in a study of T cells in tuberculosis. Method: immunoSEQ multiplex PCR; TCRdb's copy keeps in-frame clones and lacks some. The sample holds 60,000 or so clones; 81% are singletons and the top ten take 13%. Cells were sorted from thawed PBMC rested overnight and stained with GMM-loaded CD1B tetramer, viability dye and anti-CD3. The lipid loaded on the CD1B tetramers was C32 glucose monomycolate from Rhodococcus equi. Sequenced: CD1b-GMM tetramer-negative cells sorted from PBMCs. The receptors shown here come from an adult woman with latent tuberculosis.

CDR3 sequence (DNA): TGTGCCAGCAGTGATAGCGGGGCTAGCACAGATACGCAGTATTTT. It specifies CASSDSGASTDTQYF. The rearrangement uses TRBV2 and TRBJ2-3; 8 bases fit TRBD2. This CDR3 has 15 residues. Germline values: CDR1 SNHLY, CDR2 FYNNEI. The ends lost 3 bases at V and 0 bases at J; junction bases unmatched: 2. The entire variable domain, with the rest obtained from reference TRBV2 and TRBJ2-3, is as follows: EPEVTQTPSHQVTQMGQEVILRCVPISNHLYFYWYRQILGQKVEFLVSFYNNEISEKSEIFDDQFSVERPDGSNFTLKIRSTKLEDSAMYFCASSDSGASTDTQYFGPGTRLTVL.

This clone came up a few times. The rearrangement joins TRBV5-1 to TRBJ2-7; 8 bases fit TRBD2. Germline V lookup: CDR1 SGHRS, CDR2 YFSETQ. The CDR3 totals 18 residues. The junction had 17 bases not matched to a gene; V was cut back by 1 base and J by 5 bases. The CDR3 reads CASSLTSGAQGYGNEQYF. For the CDR3, the DNA is TGCGCCAGCAGCTTGACTAGCGGTGCCCAGGGATACGGGAACGAGCAGTACTTC.

This clone showed up just a few times. The chain links TRBV5-6 to TRBJ2-2; 8 bases are shared with TRBD1. V shed 2 bases and J 7 bases; nucleotides not matched to a gene: 7. The germline V gene has CDR1 SGHDT and CDR2 YYEEEE. This CDR3 spans 15 amino acids. The CDR3 region has the DNA TGTGCCAGCAGCTTAGCTGGGACAGGCGGCGGGGAGCTGTTTTTT. Translation: CASSLAGTGGGELFF.

This sequence joins TRBV6-6 and TRBJ2-7, with 9 bases matching TRBD1. Germline CDR1 MNHNY, CDR2 SVGAGI (reference sequence). This CDR3 is built from 15 residues. V was pared by 6 bases and J by 2 bases, with 8 bases of the junction left unmatched. CDR3 DNA sequence: TGTGCCAGCAGGTCAAGGGACAGGGATGCCTACGAGCAGTACTTC. This gives the protein CASRSRDRDAYEQYF.

V is TRBV27 and J is TRBJ1-1; possible D gene TRBD1, 5 bases. This CDR3 is built from 14 residues. The germline gives CDR1 MNHEY, CDR2 SMNVEV (reference sequence). Trimming removed 6 bases at V and 2 bases at J, with 13 bases between. CDR3 sequence reads: CASSLTAFNTEAFF. The CDR3 DNA follows: TGTGCCAGCAGCCTGACAGCATTTAACACTGAAGCTTTCTTT.

As DNA, the CDR3 is TGTGCCTCCTCCAAGACGATAGCGGGAGCGGTCTACAATGAGCAGTTCTTC. It translates to CASSKTIAGAVYNEQFF. This sequence joins TRBV19 and TRBJ2-1, with TRBD2 identical over 9 bases. V shed 11 bases, J shed 3 bases, and the junction held 17 bases outside the gene matches. CDR3 length equals 17 residues. Germline loops: CDR1 LNHDA, CDR2 SQIVND (reference sequence).

CDR3 loop: CASSFGQGGEKLFF. As DNA, the CDR3 is TGTGCCAGCAGCTTCGGACAGGGAGGGGAAAAACTGTTTTTT. This chain joins TRBV7-2 and TRBJ1-4, with 8 nucleotides matching TRBD1. The trim removed 3 bases at V and 8 bases at J, leaving 5 bases unmatched. Germline CDR1 reads SGHTA; CDR2 reads FQGNSA. The CDR3 is 14 residues long. Combining the CDR3 with reference TRBV7-2 and TRBJ1-4 gives the whole variable domain GAGVSQSPSNKVTEKGKDVELRCDPISGHTALYWYRQSLGQGLEFLIYFQGNSAPDKSGLPSDRFSAERTGGSVSTLTIQRTQQEDSAVYLCASSFGQGGEKLFFGSGTQLSVL.

The gene calls are TRBV4-3 and TRBJ1-6; 7 bases agree with TRBD1. The CDR3 consists of 16 residues. The V and J ends lost 4 bases and 6 bases, in that order; junction bases with no gene match: 9. Germline V gene lookup returns CDR1 LGHNA and CDR2 YSLEER. The CDR3 sequence is CASSPSLQGSNSPLHF. The CDR3 region has the DNA TGCGCCAGCAGCCCTTCCTTACAGGGGAGTAATTCACCCCTCCACTTT.

The chain links TRBV7-9 to TRBJ2-1, with 9 bases fitting TRBD2. The CDR3 is 16 amino acids. V lost 5 bases, J lost 5 bases, and 10 bases stayed unmatched. Germline CDR1 is SEHNR and CDR2 is FQNEAQ (reference sequence). The CDR3 is CASSPTREGMDNEQFF. The CDR3 DNA reads TGTGCCAGCAGCCCCACGCGGGAGGGCATGGACAATGAGCAGTTCTTC.

The rearrangement links TRBV28 to TRBJ1-1, with D possibly being TRBD1 (6 bases). From germline, CDR1 is MDHEN and CDR2 SYDVKM. The length of the CDR3 is 13 residues. V was pared by 7 bases and J by 5 bases, with 14 bases between. CDR3 residues: CASKQGRNTEAFF. CDR3 in DNA: TGTGCCAGCAAACAGGGACGGAATACTGAAGCTTTCTTT.

The CDR3 region has the DNA TGTGCCAGCAGCTTCTCCTTATTTAATTCACCCCTCCACTTT. This sequence encodes CASSFSLFNSPLHF. V is TRBV7-8 and J is TRBJ1-6, with unresolved D. The length of the CDR3 is 14 residues. Germline V gene data show CDR1 as SGHVS and CDR2 as FQNEAQ. V lost 3 bases, J lost 6 bases, and 9 bases lay in between.

The chain is built from TRBV6-1 and TRBJ1-5, with 12 bases fitting TRBD1. CDR3 length: 15 amino acids. Germline V gives CDR1 MNHNS, CDR2 SASEGT. After removal of 5 bases from V and 6 bases from J, the junction contained 5 bases not matched to a gene. The CDR3 DNA follows: TGTGCCAGCAGTTCGGGACAGGGGGCTTTTCAGCCCCAGCATTTT. The encoded protein is CASSSGQGAFQPQHF.

V usage is TRBV5-1 and J usage is TRBJ2-5, with 12 bases aligning to TRBD2. CDR1 SGHRS and CDR2 YFSETQ come from the germline V gene. V lost 2 bases and J lost 5; bases outside the gene matches: 7. CDR3 length equals 16 residues. The CDR3 spells CASSLGRTSGEETQYF. CDR3 sequence (DNA): TGCGCCAGCAGCTTAGGCAGGACTAGCGGGGAGGAGACCCAGTACTTC.

The chain couples TRBV2 to TRBJ2-1, with 9 bases fitting TRBD2. CDR1 SNHLY and CDR2 FYNNEI come from the germline V gene. The CDR3 is 16 residues long. With 4 bases clipped from V and 2 bases from J, the junction kept 6 bases outside the gene matches. The CDR3 loop is CASSGHSGRTYNEQFF. CDR3 DNA sequence: TGTGCCAGCAGTGGTCATAGCGGGAGAACCTACAATGAGCAGTTCTTC. The full variable domain, with the rest looked up from reference TRBV2 and TRBJ2-1, is EPEVTQTPSHQVTQMGQEVILRCVPISNHLYFYWYRQILGQKVEFLVSFYNNEISEKSEIFDDQFSVERPDGSNFTLKIRSTKLEDSAMYFCASSGHSGRTYNEQFFGPGTRLTVL.

The rearrangement links TRBV28 to TRBJ2-1; D perhaps matches TRBD2 (6 bases). CDR3 length: 18 amino acids. Trimming shortened V by 5 bases and J by 2 bases, and 22 bases separated the two germline ends. The germline V gene has CDR1 MDHEN and CDR2 SYDVKM. CDR3 coding DNA: TGTGCCAGCAGTCCCGTGGGGGACGGGAGAGCGCCCTACAATGAGCAGTTCTTC. Its translation: CASSPVGDGRAPYNEQFF. Variable domain in full (rest from reference TRBV28 and TRBJ2-1): DVKVTQSSRYLVKRTGEKVFLECVQDMDHENMFWYRQDPGLGLRLIYFSYDVKMKEKGDIPEGYSVSREKKERFSLILESASTNQTSMYLCASSPVGDGRAPYNEQFFGPGTRLTVL.

The sample holds a few counts of this clone. The rearrangement uses TRBV6-1 and TRBJ1-1; TRBD1 might be the D (5 bases). The germline V gene has CDR1 MNHNS and CDR2 SASEGT. V dropped 2 bases and J dropped 10 bases, with 17 bases sitting between them. This CDR3 spans 14 amino acids. The CDR3, as DNA: TGTGCCAGCAGTGAAATGGTCGGGGGTGGGAGAGCTTTCTTT. Translating it yields CASSEMVGGGRAFF.

The J gene is TRBJ2-2, the V gene TRBV12-5, with 11 bases lining up with TRBD2. After removal of 5 bases from V and 5 bases from J, the junction contained 4 bases not matched to a gene. The germline gives CDR1 LGHNT, CDR2 FRNRAP. CDR3 length: 15 residues. This CDR3 is CASGKLAGATGELFF. In DNA, the CDR3 is TGTGCTAGTGGTAAACTAGCGGGAGCTACCGGGGAGCTGTTTTTT.

The V gene is TRBV4-2, the J gene TRBJ2-2; TRBD2 matches 7 bases. J gave up 5 bases and V 0 bases, and 6 bases lay outside the gene matches. The germline CDR1 and CDR2 sequences are LGHNA and YNFKEQ. This CDR3 contains 16 residues. In nucleotides, the CDR3 is TGTGCCAGCAGCCAAGATGGGAGGGGCTTTACCGGGGAGCTGTTTTTT. Its protein is CASSQDGRGFTGELFF.

This chain connects TRBV19 to TRBJ1-1; D is possibly TRBD1 (5 bases). The CDR3 covers 15 residues. Germline V lookup: CDR1 LNHDA, CDR2 SQIVND (reference sequence). V lost 7 bases, J lost 1 base, and 16 bases lay in between. CDR3 bases: TGTGCCAGTAATGACCAACAGGCGAGGAACACTGAAGCTTTCTTT. It translates to CASNDQQARNTEAFF.

This chain uses TRBV11-3 with TRBJ2-7; 11 bases agree with TRBD2. V shed 5 bases, J shed 0 bases, and the junction held 6 bases outside the gene matches. The CDR3 runs to 16 residues. Germline-derived CDR1 and CDR2 are SGHNT and YENEEA. CDR3 amino acids: CASSIQTSGNSYEQYF. Written as DNA, the CDR3 is TGTGCCAGCAGCATCCAGACTAGCGGGAACTCCTACGAGCAGTACTTC. Drawing the rest from reference TRBV11-3 and TRBJ2-7, the complete variable domain is EAGVVQSPRYKIIEKKQPVAFWCNPISGHNTLYWYLQNLGQGPELLIRYENEEAVDDSQLPKDRFSAERLKGVDSTLKIQPAELGDSAVYLCASSIQTSGNSYEQYFGPGTRLTVT.

V gene TRBV7-2 combines with J gene TRBJ1-3, with D perhaps TRBD1 (6 bases). Germline lookup yields CDR1 SGHTA and CDR2 FQGNSA. Trimming took off 4 bases at V and 2 bases at J, with 12 bases between the two ends. This CDR3 has 15 residues. The CDR3 DNA reads TGTGCCAGCAGCTCGGCAGGGGCAACTGGAAACACCATATATTTT. It yields the protein CASSSAGATGNTIYF.

The chain uses TRBV7-6 and TRBJ1-2, with 7 bases identical to TRBD1. Losses at the gene ends were 4 bases for V and 7 bases for J; bases not matched to a gene: 3. CDR1 is SGHVS, CDR2 FNYEAQ, per germline. The CDR3 runs to 12 residues. The CDR3 spells CASSSRGSGYTF. DNA for the CDR3: TGTGCCAGCAGCTCCAGGGGGAGTGGCTACACCTTC.

The sample holds a few counts of this clone. The CDR3 spells CASSFSRTINYGYTF. The CDR3, as DNA: TGTGCCAGCAGTTTCTCCCGAACTATAAACTATGGCTACACCTTC. The chain links TRBV28 to TRBJ1-2; no definite D call. Trimming pared 3 bases from V and 2 bases from J, leaving 13 bases between. Germline V gene sequence: CDR1 MDHEN, CDR2 SYDVKM. The CDR3 has 15 residues.

The rearrangement links TRBV5-1 to TRBJ2-1, with TRBD2 matching 10 bases. Germline V gene data show CDR1 as SGHRS and CDR2 as YFSETQ. There are 13 residues in the CDR3. V shed 7 bases, J shed 6 bases, and the junction held 4 bases outside the gene matches. The CDR3 DNA sequence: TGCGCCAGCCATAGCGGGGGGCTCAATGAGCAGTTCTTC. Translating gives CASHSGGLNEQFF.

The rearrangement uses TRBV6-5 and TRBJ2-7, with TRBD1 identical over 8 bases. The CDR3 has 16 amino acids. The ends lost 2 bases at V and 0 bases at J; junction bases unmatched: 6. Germline CDR1 and CDR2: MNHEY and SVGAGI. The CDR3 here is CASSYDRTGRSYEQYF. For the CDR3, the DNA is TGTGCCAGCAGTTACGACCGGACAGGGCGCTCCTACGAGCAGTACTTC.

The gene calls are TRBV15 and TRBJ2-6; a weak D match, TRBD2 (6 bases). CDR1 is LNHNV, CDR2 YYDKDF, per germline (reference sequence). This CDR3 has 18 residues. Trimming pared 5 bases from V and 0 bases from J, leaving 17 bases between. The chain's CDR3 is CATSQDGAGGSGANVLTF. In DNA, the CDR3 is TGTGCCACCAGCCAAGATGGAGCGGGCGGCTCTGGGGCCAACGTCCTGACTTTC.

The V gene is TRBV28, the J gene TRBJ1-5; 7 bases match TRBD1. This CDR3 comprises 16 residues. Germline CDR1 and CDR2: MDHEN and SYDVKM. Losses at the gene ends were 4 bases for V and 4 bases for J; bases not matched to a gene: 10. The DNA for the CDR3 is TGTGCCAGCAGTTCGCGACAGGGCGGGCCGAATCAGCCCCAGCATTTT. It specifies CASSSRQGGPNQPQHF.

The J gene is TRBJ2-5, the V gene TRBV2; D possibly corresponds to TRBD2 (5 bases). The V gene's germline CDR1 is SNHLY and CDR2 FYNNEI. There are 13 residues in the CDR3. Trimming shortened V by 5 bases and J by 3 bases, and 10 bases separated the two germline ends. This chain's CDR3 is CASSPGVKETQYF. The CDR3 DNA reads TGTGCCAGCAGTCCCGGGGTTAAAGAGACCCAGTACTTC.

This clone was counted between two and nine times. V usage is TRBV4-1 and J usage is TRBJ2-1; 8 nucleotides line up with TRBD2. The CDR3 is made up of 16 amino acids. J gave up 3 bases and V 0 bases, and 4 bases lay outside the gene matches. Germline lookup yields CDR1 MGHRA and CDR2 YSYEKL. The CDR3 sequence: CASSQDQLAGYNEQFF. The CDR3 coding sequence is TGCGCCAGCAGCCAAGATCAGCTAGCGGGCTACAATGAGCAGTTCTTC.